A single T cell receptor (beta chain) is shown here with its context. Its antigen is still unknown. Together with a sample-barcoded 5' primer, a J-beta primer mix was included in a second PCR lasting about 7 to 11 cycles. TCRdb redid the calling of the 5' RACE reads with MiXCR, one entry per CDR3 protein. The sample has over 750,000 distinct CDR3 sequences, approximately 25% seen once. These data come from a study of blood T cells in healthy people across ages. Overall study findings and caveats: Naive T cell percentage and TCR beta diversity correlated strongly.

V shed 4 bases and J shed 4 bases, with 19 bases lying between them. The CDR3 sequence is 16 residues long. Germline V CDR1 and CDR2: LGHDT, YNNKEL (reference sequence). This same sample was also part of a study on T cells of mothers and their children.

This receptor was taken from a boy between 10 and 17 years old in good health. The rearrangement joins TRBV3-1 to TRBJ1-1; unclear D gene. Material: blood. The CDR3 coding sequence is TGTGCCAGCAGCCTCAAGGGTGGGAGTACCATCACTGAAGCTTTCTTT. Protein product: CASSLKGGSTITEAFF.